This entry lists 26 T cell receptor beta chains sequenced from one sample in a study of blood T cell repertoires in COVID-19. The method was immunoSEQ multiplex PCR; TCRdb's version includes in-frame clones alone and lacks a portion of them. The table lists 200,000 to 250,000 clones, 70% to 85% of them singletons. Input material: PBMCs or T cells enriched from blood (not recorded which). Receptors originate from a man aged 55-75 years who had recovered from COVID-19.

The rearrangement links TRBV18 to TRBJ2-7; 14 positions agree with TRBD2. The ends lost 3 bases at V and 6 bases at J; junction bases unmatched: 7. The CDR3 is 16 amino acids. From germline, CDR1 is KGHSH and CDR2 LQKENI. This chain's CDR3 is CASSPWTSGGTTEQYF. The CDR3 DNA reads TGTGCCAGCTCACCCTGGACTAGCGGGGGGACGACCGAGCAGTACTTC.

The chain joins TRBV12-5 to TRBJ1-5; D gene ambiguous. Trimming shortened V by 1 base and J by 7 bases, and 14 bases separated the two germline ends. Germline V CDR1 and CDR2: LGHNT, FRNRAP. This CDR3 comprises 15 residues. CDR3 loop: CASGLDLKGGQPQHF. The CDR3 nucleotides are TGTGCTAGTGGTTTGGATCTTAAGGGCGGGCAGCCCCAGCATTTT.

The chain is built from TRBV4-1 and TRBJ1-5, with TRBD1 matching 7 bases. The V gene's germline CDR1 is MGHRA and CDR2 YSYEKL. There are 17 residues in the CDR3. The junction had 8 bases not matched to a gene; V was cut back by 0 bases and J by 3 bases. CDR3 nucleotide sequence: TGCGCCAGCAGCCAAGACCATGAGGGGGCCTCCAATCAGCCCCAGCATTTT. This codes for CASSQDHEGASNQPQHF.

V and J are TRBV5-1 and TRBJ1-2; 11 bases match TRBD1. The CDR3 spans 16 residues. Per the germline V gene, CDR1 is SGHRS and CDR2 is YFSETQ. V was clipped by 3 bases and J by 1 base; unmatched bases: 5. The chain's CDR3 is CASSSRTGGGNYGYTF. The CDR3 coding sequence is TGCGCCAGCAGCTCCCGGACAGGGGGCGGTAACTATGGCTACACCTTC.

The chain carries TRBV7-3 and TRBJ1-4; 7 bases agree with TRBD1. The CDR3 is 13 residues long. After removal of 5 bases from V and 10 bases from J, the junction contained 7 bases not matched to a gene. Germline CDR1 reads SGHTA; CDR2 reads FQGTGA. The CDR3 nucleotides are TGTGCCAGCAGCCAGAGACAGGGAGGAAAACTGTTTTTT. Translated, it gives CASSQRQGGKLFF.

This chain connects TRBV27 to TRBJ2-2; the D gene is possibly TRBD2 (5 bases). The CDR3 is 14 residues long. V lost 6 bases to trimming and J lost 6 bases, with 14 bases between them. Germline V lookup: CDR1 MNHEY, CDR2 SMNVEV (reference sequence). The CDR3 protein is CASRPLAGPGELFF. The CDR3 DNA reads TGTGCCAGCAGACCCTTGGCGGGCCCCGGGGAGCTGTTTTTT.

The chain is built from TRBV2 and TRBJ1-4; TRBD1 matches at 7 bases. The CDR3 totals 12 residues. V lost 6 bases, J lost 7 bases, and 2 bases stayed unmatched. Germline V CDR1 and CDR2: SNHLY, FYNNEI. CDR3 nucleotide sequence: TGTGCCAGCAGAGGGGACAGTGAAAAACTGTTTTTT. The encoded protein is CASRGDSEKLFF.

The J gene is TRBJ2-5, the V gene TRBV24-1, with 7 bases matching TRBD1. Germline V gene lookup returns CDR1 KGHDR and CDR2 SFDVKD. J gave up 2 bases and V 4 bases, and 6 bases lay outside the gene matches. The CDR3 runs 15 residues. In DNA, the CDR3 is TGTGCCACCAGTGAACCACAGGGGCCGCAAGAGACCCAGTACTTC. It is translated as CATSEPQGPQETQYF.

The V gene is TRBV25-1, the J gene TRBJ2-2, with TRBD1 matching 8 bases. The CDR3 spans 16 residues. Germline lookup yields CDR1 MGHDK and CDR2 SYGVNS. The junction had 3 bases not matched to a gene; V was cut back by 3 bases and J by 0 bases. The CDR3 nucleotides read TGTGCCAGCAGTGATTCAGGGGGCGCGAACACCGGGGAGCTGTTTTTT. Protein sequence: CASSDSGGANTGELFF. The whole variable domain, filled in from reference TRBV25-1 and TRBJ2-2, reads EADIYQTPRYLVIGTGKKITLECSQTMGHDKMYWYQQDPGMELHLIHYSYGVNSTEKGDLSSESTVSRIRTEHFPLTLESARPSHTSQYLCASSDSGGANTGELFFGEGSRLTVL.

As concerns this clone: Compared with germline, one end of the junction differs, possibly owing to a read error. Different DNA sequences within this sample yield the same CDR3. This chain connects TRBV11-2 to TRBJ1-1; maybe TRBD1 (5 bases). CDR3 length: 13 residues. CDR1 SGHAT and CDR2 FQNNGV come from the germline V gene. The DNA of the CDR3 is TGTGCCAGCAGCCTAGACAGGAACACTGAAGCTTTCTTT. Its protein product is CASSLDRNTEAFF.

The chain's CDR3 is CASSQPGGNEKLFF. CDR3 in DNA: TGTGCCAGCAGCCAGCCCGGGGGTAATGAAAAACTGTTTTTT. J is TRBJ1-4 and V is TRBV7-8, with D tentatively TRBD1 (5 bases). Germline lookup yields CDR1 SGHVS and CDR2 FQNEAQ. V was cut by 5 bases and J by 4 bases, with 11 bases left in between. This CDR3 contains 14 residues.

This clone showed up just once. The gene calls are TRBV5-4 and TRBJ2-3; D might be TRBD2 (6 bases). The CDR3 consists of 14 residues. Germline V gene lookup returns CDR1 SGHNT and CDR2 YYREEE (reference sequence). V was pared by 4 bases and J by 3 bases, with 12 bases between. CDR3 sequence: CASSPGGKTDTQYF. CDR3 sequence (DNA): TGTGCCAGCAGCCCCGGAGGGAAAACAGATACGCAGTATTTT.

The chain recombines TRBV19 with TRBJ2-5; TRBD1 aligns across 8 bases. Germline assignment: CDR1 LNHDA and CDR2 SQIVND (reference sequence). J gave up 5 bases and V 5 bases, and 7 bases lay outside the gene matches. This CDR3 spans 14 amino acids. DNA of the CDR3: TGTGCCAGTAGTCAAGACAGGGGCTGGGAGACCCAGTACTTC. Amino acids: CASSQDRGWETQYF.

V gene TRBV11-1 combines with J gene TRBJ1-6, with TRBD1 as a possible D gene (6 bases). Trimming took off 3 bases at V and 4 bases at J, with 13 bases between the two ends. CDR1 SGHAT and CDR2 FQDESV come from the germline V gene (reference sequence). The CDR3 length is 16 residues. The CDR3, as DNA: TGTGCCAGCAGCTTTAGAGGACAGTTTTATAATTCACCCCTCCACTTT. Translating gives CASSFRGQFYNSPLHF.

J is TRBJ1-1 and V is TRBV12-5; no firm D call. The ends were cut back, 5 bases at V and 6 bases at J, with 16 bases in the middle. CDR1 LGHNT and CDR2 FRNRAP come from the germline V gene. CDR3 length: 14 amino acids. The CDR3 nucleotides are TGTGCTAGTGGTGAGGAGAAAGGGAGGGCTGAAGCTTTCTTT. Amino acids: CASGEEKGRAEAFF.

This clone came up once. The CDR3 coding sequence is TGCGCCAGCAGCTTGGCCGGGACTAGCGTCACAGATACGCAGTATTTT. This sequence encodes CASSLAGTSVTDTQYF. J is TRBJ2-3 and V is TRBV5-1; 10 bases align to TRBD2. The germline V gene has CDR1 SGHRS and CDR2 YFSETQ. The CDR3 is 16 amino acids. J gave up 2 bases and V 0 bases, and 3 bases lay outside the gene matches. Drawing the rest from reference TRBV5-1 and TRBJ2-3, the complete variable domain is KAGVTQTPRYLIKTRGQQVTLSCSPISGHRSVSWYQQTPGQGLQFLFEYFSETQRNKGNFPGRFSGRQFSNSRSEMNVSTLELGDSALYLCASSLAGTSVTDTQYFGPGTRLTVL.

This chain links TRBV5-1 with TRBJ2-3; maybe TRBD1 (6 bases). Germline V gene lookup returns CDR1 SGHRS and CDR2 YFSETQ. This CDR3 spans 14 amino acids. Trimming removed 5 bases from V and 5 bases from J, with 15 bases in between. The CDR3 is CASSSSTQGDTQYF. The CDR3 DNA is TGCGCCAGCAGTTCAAGTACACAGGGAGATACGCAGTATTTT. The variable domain in full, with the rest retrieved from reference TRBV5-1 and TRBJ2-3, is KAGVTQTPRYLIKTRGQQVTLSCSPISGHRSVSWYQQTPGQGLQFLFEYFSETQRNKGNFPGRFSGRQFSNSRSEMNVSTLELGDSALYLCASSSSTQGDTQYFGPGTRLTVL.

There are a few counts of this clone. The chain is built from TRBV5-1 and TRBJ2-7; a weak D match, TRBD1 (6 bases). Per germline, CDR1 SGHRS and CDR2 YFSETQ. The V gene lost 1 base and the J gene lost 4 bases, with 12 bases spanning the gap. The CDR3 is 14 amino acids. The CDR3 sequence: CASSLLGQNYEQYF. The CDR3 region has the DNA TGCGCCAGCAGCTTGTTAGGACAGAATTACGAGCAGTACTTC.

This chain uses TRBV11-2 with TRBJ2-7; 9 nucleotides line up with TRBD2. The CDR3 sequence is 16 residues long. Germline V gene sequence: CDR1 SGHAT, CDR2 FQNNGV. The V gene end was trimmed by 3 bases and the J gene end by 3 bases; junction bases not matched to a gene: 9. The CDR3 DNA is TGTGCCAGCAGCTTGAATAGCGGGGGACTAGGCTACGAGCAGTACTTC. Protein sequence: CASSLNSGGLGYEQYF.

The V gene is TRBV6-2 or TRBV6-3, the J gene TRBJ1-5, with a weak D call TRBD1 (5 bases). The CDR3 runs to 15 residues. The germline gives CDR1 MNHEY, CDR2 SVGEGT. V dropped 0 bases and J dropped 7 bases, with 13 bases sitting between them. DNA of the CDR3: TGTGCCAGCAGTTACTCGTTCCAGGGATGGCAGCCCCAGCATTTT. As protein: CASSYSFQGWQPQHF.

This chain uses TRBV18 with TRBJ2-3; TRBD2 is a possible D gene (5 bases). V was pared by 3 bases and J by 1 base, with 8 bases between. The CDR3 spans 14 residues. In germline, CDR1 is KGHSH, CDR2 LQKENI. The CDR3 loop reads CASSPGRGTDTQYF. In DNA form, the CDR3 reads TGTGCCAGCTCACCGGGGAGAGGCACAGATACGCAGTATTTT. The full variable domain, in which reference TRBV18 and TRBJ2-3 provide the parts outside the CDR3, is NAGVMQNPRHLVRRRGQEARLRCSPMKGHSHVYWYRQLPEEGLKFMVYLQKENIIDESGMPKERFSAEFPKEGPSILRIQQVVRGDSAAYFCASSPGRGTDTQYFGPGTRLTVL.

The chain joins TRBV6-2 or TRBV6-3 to TRBJ2-3; D may be TRBD1 (5 bases). V was shortened by 5 bases and J by 2 bases, with 11 bases between the two germline ends. CDR3 length equals 14 residues. In germline, CDR1 is MNHEY, CDR2 SVGEGT. The CDR3 loop reads CASSPDTNTDTQYF. The CDR3 nucleotides read TGTGCCAGCAGTCCGGACACGAACACAGATACGCAGTATTTT.

The V and J genes are TRBV6-5 and TRBJ1-1; TRBD1 agrees at 7 bases. The trim removed 0 bases at V and 10 bases at J, leaving 11 bases unmatched. This CDR3 has 15 residues. CDR1 and CDR2 (germline): MNHEY, SVGAGI. CDR3 coding DNA: TGTGCCAGCAGTTACTCCTCCGAGACAGGGTATGGAGCTTTCTTT. Its translation is CASSYSSETGYGAFF.

This clone was picked up a small number of times. This rearrangement joins TRBV27 to TRBJ1-5; D is unresolved. The germline CDR1 and CDR2 sequences are MNHEY and SMNVEV (reference sequence). Between the trimmed V and J ends, which lost 5 bases and 4 bases, there was a span of 9 bases. The CDR3 is 13 amino acids. CDR3 protein: CASSPFVNQPQHF. The CDR3 region has the DNA TGTGCCAGCAGTCCGTTTGTGAATCAGCCCCAGCATTTT.

The chain combines TRBV6-1 with TRBJ2-5; 10 nucleotides match TRBD2. Germline CDR1 reads MNHNS; CDR2 reads SASEGT. The length of the CDR3 is 15 residues. The J segment lost 4 bases and the V segment lost 5 bases, leaving 7 bases of the junction unmatched. Here the CDR3 DNA reads TGTGCCAGCAGTCCGGGACTAGCGACGTCAGAGACCCAGTACTTC. This codes for CASSPGLATSETQYF.

The chain couples TRBV28 to TRBJ1-2; D gene ambiguous. V was clipped by 3 bases and J by 7 bases, with 12 bases between them. The germline V gene encodes CDR1 MDHEN and CDR2 SYDVKM. The CDR3 totals 13 residues. The CDR3 spells CASSLRGVSGYTF. In DNA form, the CDR3 reads TGTGCCAGCAGTTTGCGGGGAGTCTCTGGCTACACCTTC.